These 5 T cell receptor beta chains share one sample of origin, sequenced in a study of neurological immune-mediated disorders. MiXCR was run by TCRdb on the 5' RACE reads, yielding one entry per CDR3 protein. The sample consists of approximately 40,000 distinct CDR3 sequences, 3.5% to 4% of them appearing once. Sequenced: PBMCs. These receptor sequences come from a man aged 25-40 years with multiple sclerosis.

This clonotype was counted many times. The chain carries TRBV19 and TRBJ2-7, with 10 positions matching TRBD1. This CDR3 contains 14 residues. The junction had 4 bases not matched to a gene; V was cut back by 7 bases and J by 1 base. Germline loops: CDR1 LNHDA, CDR2 SQIVND (reference sequence). The CDR3 loop reads CASMRDRGSYEQYF. CDR3 coding DNA: TGTGCCAGTATGAGGGACAGGGGATCCTACGAGCAGTACTTC.

This clonotype was seen many times. V gene TRBV5-1 combines with J gene TRBJ2-5, with D uncertain. CDR1 and CDR2 from the germline V gene are SGHRS and YFSETQ. Trimming shortened V by 1 base and J by 2 bases, and 6 bases separated the two germline ends. The CDR3 consists of 13 residues. The CDR3 reads CASSLTKQETQYF. CDR3 coding DNA: TGCGCCAGCAGCTTGACAAAGCAAGAGACCCAGTACTTC.

This clonotype has a count of ten or more. The chain is built from TRBV29-1 and TRBJ1-2; D not certain. The V gene's germline CDR1 is SQVTM and CDR2 ANQGSEA. The CDR3 extends over 14 amino acids. With 8 bases removed from V and 4 bases from J, the gap between germline ends came to 20 bases. CDR3 loop: CSSASDPAGYGYTF. CDR3 DNA: TGCAGCTCGGCATCTGACCCGGCGGGCTATGGCTACACCTTC.

This clonotype was seen ten or more times. The chain joins TRBV6-6 to TRBJ1-6; TRBD1 agrees at 7 bases. CDR3 length: 19 residues. The V gene end was trimmed by 7 bases and the J gene end by 1 base; junction bases not matched to a gene: 16. CDR1 and CDR2 from the germline V gene are MNHNY and SVGAGI (reference sequence). This CDR3 reads CASNQNRDRVSSYNSPLHF. As DNA, the CDR3 is TGTGCCAGCAACCAGAACCGGGACAGAGTATCGTCCTATAATTCACCCCTCCACTTT.

This clonotype was recorded many times. V is TRBV12-3 or TRBV12-4 and J is TRBJ1-4; 7 nucleotides align to TRBD1. This CDR3 spans 13 amino acids. V lost 5 bases, J lost 13 bases, and 10 bases stayed unmatched. The CDR3 here is CASSRSGTERLFF. CDR3 coding DNA: TGTGCCAGCAGTCGCTCCGGGACAGAACGACTGTTTTTT.